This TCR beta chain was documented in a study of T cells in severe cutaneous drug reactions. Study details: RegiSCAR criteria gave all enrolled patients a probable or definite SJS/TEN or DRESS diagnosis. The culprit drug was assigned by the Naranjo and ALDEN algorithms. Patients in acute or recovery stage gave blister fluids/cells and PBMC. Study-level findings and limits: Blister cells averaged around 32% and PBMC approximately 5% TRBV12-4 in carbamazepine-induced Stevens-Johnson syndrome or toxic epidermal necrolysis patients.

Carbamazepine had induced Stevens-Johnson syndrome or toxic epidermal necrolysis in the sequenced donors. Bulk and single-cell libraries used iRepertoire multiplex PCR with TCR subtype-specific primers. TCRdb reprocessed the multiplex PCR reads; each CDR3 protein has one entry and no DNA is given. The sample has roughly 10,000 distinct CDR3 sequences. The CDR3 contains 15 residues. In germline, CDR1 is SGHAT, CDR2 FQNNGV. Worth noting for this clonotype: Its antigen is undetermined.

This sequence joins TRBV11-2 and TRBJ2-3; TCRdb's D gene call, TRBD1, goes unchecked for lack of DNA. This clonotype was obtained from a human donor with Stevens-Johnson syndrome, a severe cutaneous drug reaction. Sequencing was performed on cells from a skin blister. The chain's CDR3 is CASSLGGTPLDTQYF.